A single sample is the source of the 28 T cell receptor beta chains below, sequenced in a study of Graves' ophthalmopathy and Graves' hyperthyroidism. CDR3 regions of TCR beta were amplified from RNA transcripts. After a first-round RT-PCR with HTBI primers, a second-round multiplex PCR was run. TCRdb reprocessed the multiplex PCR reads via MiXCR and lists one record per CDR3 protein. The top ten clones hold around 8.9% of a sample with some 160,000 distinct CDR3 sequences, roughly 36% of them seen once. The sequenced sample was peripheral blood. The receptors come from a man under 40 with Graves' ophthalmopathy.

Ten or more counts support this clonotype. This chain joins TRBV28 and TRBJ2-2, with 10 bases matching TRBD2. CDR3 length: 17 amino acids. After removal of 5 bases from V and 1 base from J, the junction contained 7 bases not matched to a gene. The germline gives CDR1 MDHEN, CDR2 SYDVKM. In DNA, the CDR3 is TGTGCCAGCAGTCTCATTGCTAGCGGGAGGAACACCGGGGAGCTGTTTTTT. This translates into CASSLIASGRNTGELFF.

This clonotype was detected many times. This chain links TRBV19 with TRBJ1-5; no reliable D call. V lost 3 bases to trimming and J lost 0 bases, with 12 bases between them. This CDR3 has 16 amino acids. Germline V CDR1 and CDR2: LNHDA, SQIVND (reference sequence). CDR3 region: CASSIQGSASNQPQHF. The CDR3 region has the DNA TGTGCCAGTAGTATCCAAGGATCTGCTAGCAATCAGCCCCAGCATTTT.

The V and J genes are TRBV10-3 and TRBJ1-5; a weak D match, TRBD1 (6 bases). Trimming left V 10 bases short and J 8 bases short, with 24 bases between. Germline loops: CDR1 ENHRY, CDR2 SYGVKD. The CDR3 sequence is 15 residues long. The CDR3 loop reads CATRGGTNVVEPQHF. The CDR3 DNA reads TGTGCCACCAGGGGCGGGACGAATGTCGTGGAGCCCCAGCATTTT.

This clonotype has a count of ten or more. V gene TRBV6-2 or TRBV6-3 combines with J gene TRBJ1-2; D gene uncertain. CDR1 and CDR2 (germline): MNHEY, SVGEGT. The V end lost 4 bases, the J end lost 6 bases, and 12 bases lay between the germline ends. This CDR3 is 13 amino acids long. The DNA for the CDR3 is TGTGCCAGCAGTTTTGAGGGCCGAGATGGCTACACCTTC. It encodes CASSFEGRDGYTF.

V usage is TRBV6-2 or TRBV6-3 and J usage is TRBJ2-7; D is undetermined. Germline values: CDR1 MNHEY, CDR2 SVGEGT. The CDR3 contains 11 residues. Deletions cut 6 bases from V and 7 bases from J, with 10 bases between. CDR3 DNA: TGTGCCAGCAGATCCGGTTTGGAGCAGTACTTC. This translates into CASRSGLEQYF.

The CDR3 DNA sequence: TGCAGTGCTAGGGGTCCCGGGACAGGGGCCTTCTACGAGCAGTACTTC. It encodes CSARGPGTGAFYEQYF. The gene calls are TRBV20-1 and TRBJ2-7; 10 nucleotides align to TRBD1. The J segment lost 3 bases and the V segment lost 3 bases, leaving 11 bases of the junction unmatched. CDR1 DFQATT and CDR2 SNEGSKA come from the germline V gene (reference sequence). The CDR3 is 16 residues long.

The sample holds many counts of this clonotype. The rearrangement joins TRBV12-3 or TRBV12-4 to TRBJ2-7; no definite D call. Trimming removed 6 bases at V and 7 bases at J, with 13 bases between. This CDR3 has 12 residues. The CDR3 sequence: CASRSAEGEQYF. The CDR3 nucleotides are TGTGCCAGCAGATCCGCTGAAGGAGAGCAGTACTTC.

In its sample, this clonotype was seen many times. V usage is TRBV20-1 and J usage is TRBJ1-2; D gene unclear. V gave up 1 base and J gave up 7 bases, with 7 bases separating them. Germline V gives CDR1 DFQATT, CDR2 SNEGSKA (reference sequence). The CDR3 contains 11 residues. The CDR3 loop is CSARASTGYTF. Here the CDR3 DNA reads TGCAGTGCTAGAGCCTCCACTGGCTACACCTTC.

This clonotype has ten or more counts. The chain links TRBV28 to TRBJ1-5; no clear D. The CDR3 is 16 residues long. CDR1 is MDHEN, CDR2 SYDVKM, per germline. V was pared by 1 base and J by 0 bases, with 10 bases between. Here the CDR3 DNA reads TGTGCCAGCAGTTTATCCCGCCTGATTAGCAATCAGCCCCAGCATTTT. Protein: CASSLSRLISNQPQHF.

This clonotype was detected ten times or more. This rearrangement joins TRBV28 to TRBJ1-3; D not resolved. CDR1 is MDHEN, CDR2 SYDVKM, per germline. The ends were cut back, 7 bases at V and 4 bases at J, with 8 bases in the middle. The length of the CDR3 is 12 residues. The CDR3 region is CASTTEGNTIYF. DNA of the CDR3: TGTGCCAGCACCACCGAGGGAAACACCATATATTTT. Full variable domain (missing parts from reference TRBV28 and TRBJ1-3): DVKVTQSSRYLVKRTGEKVFLECVQDMDHENMFWYRQDPGLGLRLIYFSYDVKMKEKGDIPEGYSVSREKKERFSLILESASTNQTSMYLCASTTEGNTIYFGEGSWLTVV.

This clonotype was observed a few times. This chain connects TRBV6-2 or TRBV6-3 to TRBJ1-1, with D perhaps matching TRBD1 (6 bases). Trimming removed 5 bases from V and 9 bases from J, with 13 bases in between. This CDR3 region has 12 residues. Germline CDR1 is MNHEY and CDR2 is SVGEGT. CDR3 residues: CASSLQGIQAFF. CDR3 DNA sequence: TGTGCCAGCAGTCTACAGGGAATTCAAGCTTTCTTT.

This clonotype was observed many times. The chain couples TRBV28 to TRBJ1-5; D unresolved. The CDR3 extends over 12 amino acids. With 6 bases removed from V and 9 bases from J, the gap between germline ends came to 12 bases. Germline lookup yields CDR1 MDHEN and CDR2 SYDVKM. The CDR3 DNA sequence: TGTGCCAGCAGCTCCGACGTATGGCCCCAGCATTTT. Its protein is CASSSDVWPQHF.

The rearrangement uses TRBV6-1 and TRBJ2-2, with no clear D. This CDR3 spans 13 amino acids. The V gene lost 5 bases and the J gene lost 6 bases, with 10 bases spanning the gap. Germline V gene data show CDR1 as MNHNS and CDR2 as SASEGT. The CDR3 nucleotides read TGTGCCAGCAGTAATTACAGATCCGGGGAGCTGTTTTTT. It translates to CASSNYRSGELFF.

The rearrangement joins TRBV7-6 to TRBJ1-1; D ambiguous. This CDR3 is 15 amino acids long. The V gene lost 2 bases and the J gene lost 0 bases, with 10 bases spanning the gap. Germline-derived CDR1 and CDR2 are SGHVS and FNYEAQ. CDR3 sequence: CASSLSAAMNTEAFF. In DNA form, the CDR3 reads TGTGCCAGCAGCTTATCGGCAGCGATGAACACTGAAGCTTTCTTT.

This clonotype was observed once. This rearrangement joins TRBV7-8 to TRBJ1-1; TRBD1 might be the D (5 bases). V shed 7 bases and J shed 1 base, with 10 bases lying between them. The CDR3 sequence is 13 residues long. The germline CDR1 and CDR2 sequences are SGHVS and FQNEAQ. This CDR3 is CASTGTENTEAFF. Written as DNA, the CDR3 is TGTGCCAGCACCGGGACGGAGAACACTGAAGCTTTCTTT.

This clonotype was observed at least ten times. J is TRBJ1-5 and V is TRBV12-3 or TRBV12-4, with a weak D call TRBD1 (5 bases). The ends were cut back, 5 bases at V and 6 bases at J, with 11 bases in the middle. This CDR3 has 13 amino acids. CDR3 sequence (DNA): TGTGCCAGCAGTCAGGGTTGGGGTCAGCCCCAGCATTTT. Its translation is CASSQGWGQPQHF.

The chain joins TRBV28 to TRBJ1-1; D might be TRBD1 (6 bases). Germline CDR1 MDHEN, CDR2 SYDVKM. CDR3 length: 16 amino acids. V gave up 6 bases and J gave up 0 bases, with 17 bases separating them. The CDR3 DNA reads TGTGCCAGCAGCCTTTGGACAGTTAATTTGAACACTGAAGCTTTCTTT. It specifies CASSLWTVNLNTEAFF.

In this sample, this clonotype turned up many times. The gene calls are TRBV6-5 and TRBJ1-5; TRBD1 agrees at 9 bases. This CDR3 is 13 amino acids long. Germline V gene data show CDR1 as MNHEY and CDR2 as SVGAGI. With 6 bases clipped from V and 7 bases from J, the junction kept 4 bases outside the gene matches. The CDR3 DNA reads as TGTGCCAGCAGCCCGACAGGGGGACAGCCCCAGCATTTT. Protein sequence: CASSPTGGQPQHF.

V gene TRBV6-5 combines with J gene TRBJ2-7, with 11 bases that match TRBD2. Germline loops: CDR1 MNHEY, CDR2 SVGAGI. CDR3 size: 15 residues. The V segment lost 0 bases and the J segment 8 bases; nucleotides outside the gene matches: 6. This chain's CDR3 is CASSYSTGTSGKQYF. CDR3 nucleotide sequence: TGTGCCAGCAGTTACTCGACCGGGACTAGCGGAAAGCAGTACTTC.

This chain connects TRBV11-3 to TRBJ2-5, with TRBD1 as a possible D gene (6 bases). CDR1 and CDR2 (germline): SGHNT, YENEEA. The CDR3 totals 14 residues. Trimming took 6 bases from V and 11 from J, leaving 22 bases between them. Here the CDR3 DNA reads TGTGCCAGCAGTCCCAATTGGTTGGGGGCCTCACAGTACTTC. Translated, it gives CASSPNWLGASQYF.

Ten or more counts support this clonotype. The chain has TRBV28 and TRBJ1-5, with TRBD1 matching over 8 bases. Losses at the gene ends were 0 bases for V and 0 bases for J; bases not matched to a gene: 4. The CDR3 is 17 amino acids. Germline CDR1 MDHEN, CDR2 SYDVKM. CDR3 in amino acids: CASSLWDRAYSNQPQHF. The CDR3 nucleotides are TGTGCCAGCAGTTTATGGGACAGGGCTTATAGCAATCAGCCCCAGCATTTT. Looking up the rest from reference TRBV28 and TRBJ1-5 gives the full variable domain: DVKVTQSSRYLVKRTGEKVFLECVQDMDHENMFWYRQDPGLGLRLIYFSYDVKMKEKGDIPEGYSVSREKKERFSLILESASTNQTSMYLCASSLWDRAYSNQPQHFGDGTRLSIL.

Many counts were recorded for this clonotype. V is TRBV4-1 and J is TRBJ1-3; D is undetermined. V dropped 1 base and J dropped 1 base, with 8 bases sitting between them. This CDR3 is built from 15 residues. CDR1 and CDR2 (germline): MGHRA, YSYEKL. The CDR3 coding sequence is TGCGCCAGCAGCCAAGGGGTGTCTTCTGGAAACACCATATATTTT. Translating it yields CASSQGVSSGNTIYF.

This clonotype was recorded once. The CDR3 DNA reads TGTGCCAGCAGTTTAGGAGGGGCGCTTGGTACTGAAGCTTTCTTT. It encodes CASSLGGALGTEAFF. This chain joins TRBV28 and TRBJ1-1; D perhaps matches TRBD1 (5 bases). V lost 2 bases and J 5 bases, leaving 15 bases between the germline ends. The CDR3 covers 15 residues. Per the germline V gene, CDR1 is MDHEN and CDR2 is SYDVKM.

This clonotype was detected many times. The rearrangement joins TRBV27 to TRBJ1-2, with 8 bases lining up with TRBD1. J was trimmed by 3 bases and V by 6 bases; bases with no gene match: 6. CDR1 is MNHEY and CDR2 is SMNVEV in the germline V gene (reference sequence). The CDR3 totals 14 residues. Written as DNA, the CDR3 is TGTGCCAGCAGGAGACAGGGGTTGGACTATGGCTACACCTTC. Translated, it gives CASRRQGLDYGYTF.

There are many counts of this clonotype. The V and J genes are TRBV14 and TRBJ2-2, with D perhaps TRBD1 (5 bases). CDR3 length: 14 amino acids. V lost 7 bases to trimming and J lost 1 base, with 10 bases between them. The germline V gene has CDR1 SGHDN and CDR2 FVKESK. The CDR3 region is CASKSRGNTGELFF. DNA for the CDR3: TGTGCCAGCAAGAGTAGGGGGAACACCGGGGAGCTGTTTTTT.

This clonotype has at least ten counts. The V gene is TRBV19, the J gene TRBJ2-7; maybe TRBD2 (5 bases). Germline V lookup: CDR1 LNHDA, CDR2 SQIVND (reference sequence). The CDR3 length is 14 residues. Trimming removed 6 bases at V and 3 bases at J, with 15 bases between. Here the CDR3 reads CASRPRGPNYEQYF. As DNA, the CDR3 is TGTGCCAGTAGACCCCGGGGTCCAAACTACGAGCAGTACTTC. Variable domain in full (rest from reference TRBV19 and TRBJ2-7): DGGITQSPKYLFRKEGQNVTLSCEQNLNHDAMYWYRQDPGQGLRLIYYSQIVNDFQKGDIAEGYSVSREKKESFPLTVTSAQKNPTAFYLCASRPRGPNYEQYFGPGTRLTVT.

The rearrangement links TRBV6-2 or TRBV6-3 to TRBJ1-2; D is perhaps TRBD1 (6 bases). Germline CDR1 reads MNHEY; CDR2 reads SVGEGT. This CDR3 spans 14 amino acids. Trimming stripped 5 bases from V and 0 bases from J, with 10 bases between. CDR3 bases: TGTGCCAGCAGTGGACAGAGTTCTAACTATGGCTACACCTTC. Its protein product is CASSGQSSNYGYTF.

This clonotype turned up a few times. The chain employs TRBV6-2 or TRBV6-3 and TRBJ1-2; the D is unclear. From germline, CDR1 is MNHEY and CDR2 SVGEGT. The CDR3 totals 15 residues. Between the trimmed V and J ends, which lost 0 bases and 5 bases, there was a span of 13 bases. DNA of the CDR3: TGTGCCAGCAGTTACTCGACTCAGGCAAGATATGGCTACACCTTC. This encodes CASSYSTQARYGYTF.